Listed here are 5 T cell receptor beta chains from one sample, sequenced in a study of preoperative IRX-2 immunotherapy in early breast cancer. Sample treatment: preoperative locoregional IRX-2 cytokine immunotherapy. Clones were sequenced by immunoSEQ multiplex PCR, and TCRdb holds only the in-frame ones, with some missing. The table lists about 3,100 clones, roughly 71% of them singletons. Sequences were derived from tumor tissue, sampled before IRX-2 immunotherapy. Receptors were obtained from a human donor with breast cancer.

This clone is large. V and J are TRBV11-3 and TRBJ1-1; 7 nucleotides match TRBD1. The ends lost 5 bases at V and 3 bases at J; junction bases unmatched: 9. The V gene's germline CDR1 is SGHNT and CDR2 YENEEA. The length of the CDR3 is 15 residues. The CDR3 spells CASSLRQGGDTEAFF. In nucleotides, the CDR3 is TGTGCCAGCAGCCTAAGACAGGGAGGGGACACTGAAGCTTTCTTT. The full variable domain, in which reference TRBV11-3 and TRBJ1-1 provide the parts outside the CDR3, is EAGVVQSPRYKIIEKKQPVAFWCNPISGHNTLYWYLQNLGQGPELLIRYENEEAVDDSQLPKDRFSAERLKGVDSTLKIQPAELGDSAVYLCASSLRQGGDTEAFFGQGTRLTVV.

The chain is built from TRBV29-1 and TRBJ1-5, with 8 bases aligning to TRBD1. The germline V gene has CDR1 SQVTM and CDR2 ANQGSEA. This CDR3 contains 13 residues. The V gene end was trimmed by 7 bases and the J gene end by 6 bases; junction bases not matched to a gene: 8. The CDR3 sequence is CSGGQGGGQPQHF. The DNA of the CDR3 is TGCAGCGGAGGACAGGGCGGGGGTCAGCCCCAGCATTTT.

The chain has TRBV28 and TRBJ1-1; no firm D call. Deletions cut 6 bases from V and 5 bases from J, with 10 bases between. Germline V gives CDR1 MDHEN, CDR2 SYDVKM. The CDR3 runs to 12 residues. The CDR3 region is CASSIFGTEAFF. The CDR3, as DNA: TGTGCCAGCAGCATTTTTGGGACTGAAGCTTTCTTT. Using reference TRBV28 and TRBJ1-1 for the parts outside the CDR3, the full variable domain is DVKVTQSSRYLVKRTGEKVFLECVQDMDHENMFWYRQDPGLGLRLIYFSYDVKMKEKGDIPEGYSVSREKKERFSLILESASTNQTSMYLCASSIFGTEAFFGQGTRLTVV.

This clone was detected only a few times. The CDR3 loop is CASSGRIGTDTQYF. The CDR3 nucleotides are TGTGCCAGCAGTGGTAGGATTGGCACAGATACGCAGTATTTT. The chain employs TRBV25-1 and TRBJ2-3; no clear D gene. The V end was cut by 4 bases, the J end by 1 base, with 9 bases between. Germline V gene lookup returns CDR1 MGHDK and CDR2 SYGVNS. The CDR3 runs 14 residues. The entire variable domain, with the rest obtained from reference TRBV25-1 and TRBJ2-3, is as follows: EADIYQTPRYLVIGTGKKITLECSQTMGHDKMYWYQQDPGMELHLIHYSYGVNSTEKGDLSSESTVSRIRTEHFPLTLESARPSHTSQYLCASSGRIGTDTQYFGPGTRLTVL.

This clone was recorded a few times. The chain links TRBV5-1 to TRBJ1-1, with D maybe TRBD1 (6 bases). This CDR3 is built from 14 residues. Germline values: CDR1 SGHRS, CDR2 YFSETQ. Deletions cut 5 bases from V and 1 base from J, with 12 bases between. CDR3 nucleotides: TGCGCCAGCAGAGACAGGTTCTCGAACACTGAAGCTTTCTTT. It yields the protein CASRDRFSNTEAFF.